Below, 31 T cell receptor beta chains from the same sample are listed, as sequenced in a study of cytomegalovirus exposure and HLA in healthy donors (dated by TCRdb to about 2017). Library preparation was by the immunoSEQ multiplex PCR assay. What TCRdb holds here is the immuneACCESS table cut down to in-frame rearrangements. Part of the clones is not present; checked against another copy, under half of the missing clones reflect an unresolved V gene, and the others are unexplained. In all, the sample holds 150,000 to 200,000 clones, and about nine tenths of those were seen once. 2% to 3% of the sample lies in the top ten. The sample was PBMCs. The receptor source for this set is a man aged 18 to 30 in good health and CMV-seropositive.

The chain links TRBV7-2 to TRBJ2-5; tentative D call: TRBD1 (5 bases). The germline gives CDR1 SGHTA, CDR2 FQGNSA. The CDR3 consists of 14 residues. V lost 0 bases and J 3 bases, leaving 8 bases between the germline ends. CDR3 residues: CASSLAPGKETQYF. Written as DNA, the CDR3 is TGTGCCAGCAGCTTAGCTCCAGGGAAAGAGACCCAGTACTTC.

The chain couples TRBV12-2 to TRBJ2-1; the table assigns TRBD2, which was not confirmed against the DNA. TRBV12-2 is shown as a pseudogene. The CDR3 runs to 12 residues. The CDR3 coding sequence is TGTGCAAGTCAGGTTCGGGTGGATGAGCAGTTCTTC. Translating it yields CASQVRVDEQFF.

The CDR3 region has the DNA TGTGCCAGCAGTGTTGGAGGGGGCGAGTATGGCTACACCTTC. Translation: CASSVGGGEYGYTF. This chain joins TRBV2 and TRBJ1-2, with 7 positions matching TRBD1. The germline CDR1 and CDR2 sequences are SNHLY and FYNNEI. Trimming took 4 bases from V and 5 from J; bases not matched to a gene: 7. This CDR3 has 14 residues.

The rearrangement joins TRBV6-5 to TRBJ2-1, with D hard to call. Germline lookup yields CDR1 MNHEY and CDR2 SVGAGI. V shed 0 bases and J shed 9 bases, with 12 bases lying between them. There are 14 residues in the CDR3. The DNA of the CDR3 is TGTGCCAGCAGTTACTCGGGCTCCTTAAGTGAGCAGTTCTTC. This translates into CASSYSGSLSEQFF.

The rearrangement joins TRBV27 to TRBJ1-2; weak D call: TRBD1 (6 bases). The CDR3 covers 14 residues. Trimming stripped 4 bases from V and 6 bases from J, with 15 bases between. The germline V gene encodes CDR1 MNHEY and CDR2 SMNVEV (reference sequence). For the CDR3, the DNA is TGTGCCAGCAGTTCGGCGTCAGGGGCGGATGGCTACACCTTC. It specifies CASSSASGADGYTF.

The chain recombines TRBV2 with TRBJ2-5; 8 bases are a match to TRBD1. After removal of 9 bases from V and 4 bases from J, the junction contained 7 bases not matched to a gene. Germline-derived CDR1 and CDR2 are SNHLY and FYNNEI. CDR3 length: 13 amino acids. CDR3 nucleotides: TGTGCCAGAAGACCCAGGGGGCGAGAGACCCAGTACTTC. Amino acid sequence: CARRPRGRETQYF.

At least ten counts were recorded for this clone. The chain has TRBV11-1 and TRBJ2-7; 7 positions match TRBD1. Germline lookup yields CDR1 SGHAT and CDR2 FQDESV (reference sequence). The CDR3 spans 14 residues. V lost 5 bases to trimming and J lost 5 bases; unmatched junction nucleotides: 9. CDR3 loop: CASSPMTGSHEQYF. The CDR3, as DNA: TGTGCCAGCAGCCCAATGACAGGGTCGCACGAGCAGTACTTC.

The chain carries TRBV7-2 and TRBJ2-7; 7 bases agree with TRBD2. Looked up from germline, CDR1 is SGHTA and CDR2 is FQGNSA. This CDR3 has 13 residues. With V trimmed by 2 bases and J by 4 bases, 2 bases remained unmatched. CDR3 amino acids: CASSLQAGYEQYF. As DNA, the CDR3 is TGTGCCAGCAGCTTACAAGCGGGATACGAGCAGTACTTC.

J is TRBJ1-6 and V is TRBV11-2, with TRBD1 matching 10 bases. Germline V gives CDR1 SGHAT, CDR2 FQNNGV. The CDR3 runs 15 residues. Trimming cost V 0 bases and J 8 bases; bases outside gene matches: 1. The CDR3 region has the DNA TGTGCCAGCAGCTTAGAGACAGGGGGCCATTCACCCCTCCACTTT. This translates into CASSLETGGHSPLHF.

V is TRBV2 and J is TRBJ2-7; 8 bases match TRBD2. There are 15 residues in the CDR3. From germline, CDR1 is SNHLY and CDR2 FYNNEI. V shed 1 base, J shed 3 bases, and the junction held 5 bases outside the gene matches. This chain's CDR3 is CASSEGSGSFYEQYF. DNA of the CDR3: TGTGCCAGCAGTGAAGGGAGCGGGAGTTTCTACGAGCAGTACTTC. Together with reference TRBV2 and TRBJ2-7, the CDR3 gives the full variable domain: EPEVTQTPSHQVTQMGQEVILRCVPISNHLYFYWYRQILGQKVEFLVSFYNNEISEKSEIFDDQFSVERPDGSNFTLKIRSTKLEDSAMYFCASSEGSGSFYEQYFGPGTRLTVT.

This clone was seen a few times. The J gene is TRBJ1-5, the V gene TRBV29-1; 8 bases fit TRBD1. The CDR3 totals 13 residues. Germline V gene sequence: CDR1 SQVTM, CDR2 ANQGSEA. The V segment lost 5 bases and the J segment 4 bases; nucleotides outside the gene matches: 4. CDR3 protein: CSVSTGGNQPQHF. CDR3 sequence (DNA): TGCAGCGTTTCTACAGGGGGAAATCAGCCCCAGCATTTT.

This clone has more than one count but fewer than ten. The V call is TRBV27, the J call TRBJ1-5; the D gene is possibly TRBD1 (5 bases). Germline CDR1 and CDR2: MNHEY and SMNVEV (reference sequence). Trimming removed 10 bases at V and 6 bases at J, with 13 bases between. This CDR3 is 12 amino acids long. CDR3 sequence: CATMGQGQPQHF. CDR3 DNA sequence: TGTGCCACCATGGGGCAGGGTCAGCCCCAGCATTTT.

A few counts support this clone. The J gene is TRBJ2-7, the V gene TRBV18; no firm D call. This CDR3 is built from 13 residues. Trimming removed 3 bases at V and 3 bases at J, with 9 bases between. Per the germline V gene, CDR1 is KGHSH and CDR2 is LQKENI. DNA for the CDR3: TGTGCCAGCTCACCCACACCCAACTACGAGCAGTACTTC. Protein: CASSPTPNYEQYF.

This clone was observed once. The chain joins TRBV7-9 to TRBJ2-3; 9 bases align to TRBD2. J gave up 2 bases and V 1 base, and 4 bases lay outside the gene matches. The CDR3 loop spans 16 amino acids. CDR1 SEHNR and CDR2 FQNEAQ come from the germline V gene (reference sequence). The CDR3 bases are TGTGCCAGCAGCTTAGGGGCGGGAGGGCCCACAGATACGCAGTATTTT. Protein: CASSLGAGGPTDTQYF.

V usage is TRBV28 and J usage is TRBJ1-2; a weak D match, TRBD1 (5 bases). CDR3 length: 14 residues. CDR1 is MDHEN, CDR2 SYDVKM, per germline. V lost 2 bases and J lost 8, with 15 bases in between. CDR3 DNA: TGTGCCAGCAGTTTAGGGGGGTGGCGACGCGGCTACACCTTC. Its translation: CASSLGGWRRGYTF.

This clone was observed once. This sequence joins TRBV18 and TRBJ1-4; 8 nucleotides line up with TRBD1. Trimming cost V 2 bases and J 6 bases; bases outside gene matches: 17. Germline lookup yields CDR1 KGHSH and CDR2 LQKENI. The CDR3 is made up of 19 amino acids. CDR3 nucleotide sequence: TGTGCCAGCTCACCATATCCGGGACAGGAATCATTTCGGGATGAAAAACTGTTTTTT. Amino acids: CASSPYPGQESFRDEKLFF.

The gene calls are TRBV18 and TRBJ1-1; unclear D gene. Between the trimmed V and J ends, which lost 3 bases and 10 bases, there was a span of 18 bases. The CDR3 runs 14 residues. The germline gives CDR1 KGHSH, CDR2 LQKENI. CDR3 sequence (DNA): TGTGCCAGCTCACCCCCTTGGGAGAAGCAGACAGCTTTCTTT. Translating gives CASSPPWEKQTAFF. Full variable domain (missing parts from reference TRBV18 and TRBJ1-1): NAGVMQNPRHLVRRRGQEARLRCSPMKGHSHVYWYRQLPEEGLKFMVYLQKENIIDESGMPKERFSAEFPKEGPSILRIQQVVRGDSAAYFCASSPPWEKQTAFFGQGTRLTVV.

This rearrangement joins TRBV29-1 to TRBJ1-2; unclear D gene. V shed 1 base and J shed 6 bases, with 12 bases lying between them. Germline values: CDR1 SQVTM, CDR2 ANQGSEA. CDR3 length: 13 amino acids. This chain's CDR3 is CSVEGPRSHGYTF. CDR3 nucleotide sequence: TGCAGCGTTGAAGGGCCTAGGTCGCATGGCTACACCTTC.

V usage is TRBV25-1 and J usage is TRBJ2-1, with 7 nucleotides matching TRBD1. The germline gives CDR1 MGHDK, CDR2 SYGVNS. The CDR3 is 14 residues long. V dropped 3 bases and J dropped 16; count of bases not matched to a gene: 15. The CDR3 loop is CASSEQLVDRRYFF. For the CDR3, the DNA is TGTGCCAGCAGTGAGCAATTAGTGGACAGGCGCTACTTCTTC.

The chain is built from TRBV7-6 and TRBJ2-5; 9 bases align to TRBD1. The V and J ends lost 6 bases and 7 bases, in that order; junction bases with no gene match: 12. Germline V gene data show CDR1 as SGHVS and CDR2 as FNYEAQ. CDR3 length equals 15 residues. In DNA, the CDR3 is TGTGCCAGCAGTGAACTAACAGGGGGCGCGGGGACCCAGTACTTC. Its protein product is CASSELTGGAGTQYF.

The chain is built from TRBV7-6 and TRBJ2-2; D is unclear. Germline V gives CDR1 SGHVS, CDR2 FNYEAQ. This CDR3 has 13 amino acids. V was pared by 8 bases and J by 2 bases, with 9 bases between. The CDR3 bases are TGTGCCAGCGTGGGCCGAAACACCGGGGAGCTGTTTTTT. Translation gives CASVGRNTGELFF.

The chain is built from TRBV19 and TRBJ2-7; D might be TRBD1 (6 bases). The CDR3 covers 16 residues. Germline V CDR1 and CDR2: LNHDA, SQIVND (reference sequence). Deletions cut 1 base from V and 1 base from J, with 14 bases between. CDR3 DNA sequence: TGTGCCAGTAGTATAGGTTCAGGGGAGAATTCCTACGAGCAGTACTTC. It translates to CASSIGSGENSYEQYF.

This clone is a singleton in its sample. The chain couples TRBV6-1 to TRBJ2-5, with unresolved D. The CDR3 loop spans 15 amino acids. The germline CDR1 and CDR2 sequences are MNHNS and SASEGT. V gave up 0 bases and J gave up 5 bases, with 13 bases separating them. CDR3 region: CASSEAVDSAETQYF. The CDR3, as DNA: TGTGCCAGCAGTGAAGCGGTAGACTCTGCCGAGACCCAGTACTTC.

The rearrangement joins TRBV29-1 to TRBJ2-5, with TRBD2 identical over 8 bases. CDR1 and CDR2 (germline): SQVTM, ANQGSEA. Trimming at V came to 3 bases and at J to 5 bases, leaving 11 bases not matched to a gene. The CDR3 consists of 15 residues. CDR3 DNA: TGCAGCGTTGATGTCGGGGGTTCTAGCGGGGAGACCCAGTACTTC. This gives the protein CSVDVGGSSGETQYF.

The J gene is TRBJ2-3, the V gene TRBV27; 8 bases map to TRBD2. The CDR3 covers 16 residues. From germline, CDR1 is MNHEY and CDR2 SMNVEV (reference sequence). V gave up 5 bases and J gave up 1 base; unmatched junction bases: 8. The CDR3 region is CASSLGGALGTDTQYF. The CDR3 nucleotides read TGTGCCAGCAGTCTCGGGGGGGCGCTGGGCACAGATACGCAGTATTTT.

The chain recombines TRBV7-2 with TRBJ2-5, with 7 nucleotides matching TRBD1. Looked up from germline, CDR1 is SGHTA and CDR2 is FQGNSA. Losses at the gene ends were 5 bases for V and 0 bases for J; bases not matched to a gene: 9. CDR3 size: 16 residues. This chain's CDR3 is CASSQPWGQNQETQYF. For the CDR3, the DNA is TGTGCCAGCAGCCAACCCTGGGGACAGAACCAAGAGACCCAGTACTTC. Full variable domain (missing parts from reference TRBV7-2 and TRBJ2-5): GAGVSQSPSNKVTEKGKDVELRCDPISGHTALYWYRQSLGQGLEFLIYFQGNSAPDKSGLPSDRFSAERTGGSVSTLTIQRTQQEDSAVYLCASSQPWGQNQETQYFGPGTRLLVL.

DNA of the CDR3: TGTGCCAGCTCTGACCGGGACTTACCCAACTACGAGCAGTACTTC. Its protein product is CASSDRDLPNYEQYF. The chain carries TRBV18 and TRBJ2-7, with a weak D call TRBD2 (6 bases). Germline CDR1 reads KGHSH; CDR2 reads LQKENI. The CDR3 totals 15 residues. The V and J ends lost 6 bases and 3 bases respectively, with 18 bases between them.

CDR3 nucleotide sequence: TGCAGCGTTGAAGCCCCCCCATCTATGAGCGGGGGGGCCCGTGCCAAAAACATTCAGTACTTC. As protein: CSVEAPPSMSGGARAKNIQYF. The rearrangement uses TRBV29-1 and TRBJ2-4, with TRBD2 matching over 10 bases. Germline-derived CDR1 and CDR2 are SQVTM and ANQGSEA. J lost 1 base, V lost 1 base, and 19 bases had no gene match. This CDR3 is built from 21 residues.

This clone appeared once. CDR3 protein: CASSPYSGRASLYNEQFF. The CDR3 region has the DNA TGCGCCAGCAGCCCCTATAGCGGGAGGGCCTCACTTTACAATGAGCAGTTCTTC. V usage is TRBV5-1 and J usage is TRBJ2-1, with TRBD2 matching over 11 bases. Germline CDR1 reads SGHRS; CDR2 reads YFSETQ. The CDR3 is 18 amino acids. V gave up 4 bases and J gave up 4 bases; unmatched junction bases: 13.

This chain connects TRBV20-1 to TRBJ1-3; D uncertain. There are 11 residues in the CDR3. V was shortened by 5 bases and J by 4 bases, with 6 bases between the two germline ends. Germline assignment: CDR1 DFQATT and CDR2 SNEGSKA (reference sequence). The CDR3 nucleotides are TGCAGTGCTCGGAGGGGAAACACCATATATTTT. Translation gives CSARRGNTIYF.

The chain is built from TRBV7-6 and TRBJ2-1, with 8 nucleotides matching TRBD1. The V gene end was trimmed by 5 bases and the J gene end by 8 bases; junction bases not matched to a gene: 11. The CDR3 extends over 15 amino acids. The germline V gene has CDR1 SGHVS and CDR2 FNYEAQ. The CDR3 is CASSGTGGLWDEQFF. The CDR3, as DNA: TGTGCCAGCAGCGGTACAGGGGGGCTTTGGGATGAGCAGTTCTTC.